The 25 T cell receptor beta chains presented below share a single source sample, sequenced in a study of early T cells in non-severe SARS-CoV-2 infection. TCRdb independently ran MiXCR on the 5' RACE reads; one entry per CDR3 protein. The sample contains more than 45,000 distinct CDR3 sequences, under 7.5% of which appear only once. The sequenced sample was whole blood, obtained at baseline. Receptors originate from an adult who was a healthcare worker with PCR-confirmed SARS-CoV-2 infection or an uninfected control (not recorded which).

This sequence joins TRBV28 and TRBJ1-2, with 12 bases identical to TRBD1. V shed 11 bases and J 4 bases; nucleotides not matched to a gene: 11. Germline-derived CDR1 and CDR2 are MDHEN and SYDVKM. This CDR3 has 15 amino acids. As DNA, the CDR3 is TGTGCCGTTCCAAGGGACAGGGGGCAAGTCTATGGCTACACCTTC. Translated: CAVPRDRGQVYGYTF.

The chain links TRBV19 to TRBJ2-2; D gene uncertain. Trimming cost V 5 bases and J 0 bases, with 10 bases left between them. Looked up from germline, CDR1 is LNHDA and CDR2 is SQIVND (reference sequence). This CDR3 spans 15 amino acids. The CDR3 spells CASSVAGANTGELFF. The CDR3 coding sequence is TGTGCCAGTAGTGTGGCAGGTGCGAACACCGGGGAGCTGTTTTTT. Complete variable domain (other parts from reference TRBV19 and TRBJ2-2): DGGITQSPKYLFRKEGQNVTLSCEQNLNHDAMYWYRQDPGQGLRLIYYSQIVNDFQKGDIAEGYSVSREKKESFPLTVTSAQKNPTAFYLCASSVAGANTGELFFGEGSRLTVL.

J is TRBJ2-2 and V is TRBV5-4; D is unclear. This CDR3 is 15 amino acids long. Trimming took 4 bases from V and 0 from J, leaving 10 bases between them. Germline V lookup: CDR1 SGHNT, CDR2 YYREEE (reference sequence). The CDR3 loop is CASSLDRPNTGELFF. Written as DNA, the CDR3 is TGTGCCAGCAGCCTGGATCGACCGAACACCGGGGAGCTGTTTTTT. The variable domain in full, with the rest retrieved from reference TRBV5-4 and TRBJ2-2, is ETGVTQSPTHLIKTRGQQVTLRCSSQSGHNTVSWYQQALGQGPQFIFQYYREEENGRGNFPPRFSGLQFPNYSSELNVNALELDDSALYLCASSLDRPNTGELFFGEGSRLTVL.

V gene TRBV7-2 combines with J gene TRBJ2-4; D unresolved. Trimming pared 2 bases from V and 2 bases from J, leaving 13 bases between. Germline loops: CDR1 SGHTA, CDR2 FQGNSA. This CDR3 comprises 16 residues. CDR3 bases: TGTGCCAGCAGCTTAATTCTGACGAGTACCAAAAACATTCAGTACTTC. Protein sequence: CASSLILTSTKNIQYF.

The table lists this clonotype with a few counts. The rearrangement links TRBV2 to TRBJ2-1; D ambiguous. Trimming pared 2 bases from V and 2 bases from J, leaving 10 bases between. Germline CDR1 is SNHLY and CDR2 is FYNNEI. The CDR3 has 15 amino acids. The CDR3 region is CASSERAATYNEQFF. The CDR3 DNA reads as TGTGCCAGCAGTGAAAGGGCAGCCACCTACAATGAGCAGTTCTTC.

This clonotype has just a few counts. The rearrangement uses TRBV18 and TRBJ2-7; D ambiguous. CDR1 KGHSH and CDR2 LQKENI come from the germline V gene. V was cut by 0 bases and J by 3 bases, with 6 bases left in between. This CDR3 contains 13 residues. In DNA, the CDR3 is TGTGCCAGCTCACCACCGGCCCTCTACGAGCAGTACTTC. This sequence encodes CASSPPALYEQYF. Drawing the rest from reference TRBV18 and TRBJ2-7, the complete variable domain is NAGVMQNPRHLVRRRGQEARLRCSPMKGHSHVYWYRQLPEEGLKFMVYLQKENIIDESGMPKERFSAEFPKEGPSILRIQQVVRGDSAAYFCASSPPALYEQYFGPGTRLTVT.

Turning to this clonotype: In this CDR3 the conserved last residue, phenylalanine or tryptophan, is missing, so a read error is likely. The chain is built from TRBV20-1 and TRBJ2-1, with 15 bases that match TRBD2. CDR3 size: 18 residues. In germline, CDR1 is DFQATT, CDR2 SNEGSKA (reference sequence). V shed 1 base, J shed 5 bases, and the junction held 9 bases outside the gene matches. The CDR3: CSARAGTSGGPHHNEQFL. Here the CDR3 DNA reads TGCAGTGCTAGAGCCGGGACTAGCGGGGGGCCTCACCACAATGAGCAGTTCTTA.

This clonotype was counted a few times. This chain links TRBV19 with TRBJ2-1; 9 bases map to TRBD2. The J segment lost 4 bases and the V segment lost 3 bases, leaving 4 bases of the junction unmatched. There are 15 residues in the CDR3. Germline loops: CDR1 LNHDA, CDR2 SQIVND (reference sequence). This chain's CDR3 is CASSIASGTYNEQFF. CDR3 DNA: TGTGCCAGTAGTATTGCTAGCGGGACTTACAATGAGCAGTTCTTC.

This clonotype was picked up a small number of times. The chain uses TRBV9 and TRBJ1-2; D unresolved. Germline CDR1 reads SGDLS; CDR2 reads YYNGEE. The CDR3 sequence is 14 residues long. The germline V and J ends were trimmed by 0 bases and 6 bases, with 12 bases remaining between them. CDR3 in amino acids: CASSVGVTGDGYTF. The DNA of the CDR3 is TGTGCCAGCAGCGTAGGGGTCACTGGGGATGGCTACACCTTC.

The V call is TRBV6-5, the J call TRBJ2-7; 8 nucleotides agree with TRBD2. The V segment lost 2 bases and the J segment 5 bases; nucleotides outside the gene matches: 8. The CDR3 totals 15 residues. CDR1 and CDR2 from the germline V gene are MNHEY and SVGAGI. The CDR3 bases are TGTGCCAGCAGTTACCGGAGCGGGAGTTCCAACGAGCAGTACTTC. This encodes CASSYRSGSSNEQYF.

The chain uses TRBV7-9 and TRBJ2-3, with 8 bases fitting TRBD1. The CDR3 is 18 amino acids. Trimming at V came to 5 bases and at J to 0 bases, leaving 13 bases not matched to a gene. Germline V gene sequence: CDR1 SEHNR, CDR2 FQNEAQ (reference sequence). CDR3 bases: TGTGCCAGCAGCCCCCCTTTCGGACAGGGCTTTAGCACAGATACGCAGTATTTT. Its protein product is CASSPPFGQGFSTDTQYF.

V gene TRBV2 combines with J gene TRBJ2-7; 11 positions match TRBD1. Germline V gene sequence: CDR1 SNHLY, CDR2 FYNNEI. The CDR3 is made up of 14 amino acids. V dropped 5 bases and J dropped 5; count of bases not matched to a gene: 5. The chain's CDR3 is CASSRDRGGDEQYF. The DNA for the CDR3 is TGTGCCAGCAGTAGGGACAGGGGGGGTGACGAGCAGTACTTC.

The chain joins TRBV19 to TRBJ2-4, with D possibly being TRBD2 (6 bases). The V gene lost 3 bases and the J gene lost 0 bases, with 12 bases spanning the gap. The CDR3 sequence is 16 residues long. Germline CDR1 is LNHDA and CDR2 is SQIVND (reference sequence). CDR3 sequence (DNA): TGTGCCAGTAGTATGTTGCGGGGACTAGCCAAAAACATTCAGTACTTC. Amino acids: CASSMLRGLAKNIQYF.

The sample holds a few counts of this clonotype. Here the CDR3 reads CASSSVNTEAFF. In nucleotides, the CDR3 is TGTGCCAGCAGCTCCGTTAACACTGAAGCTTTCTTT. The V call is TRBV6-6, the J call TRBJ1-1, with no clear D. The CDR3 is 12 residues long. Looked up from germline, CDR1 is MNHNY and CDR2 is SVGAGI (reference sequence). Trimming shortened V by 6 bases and J by 2 bases, and 7 bases separated the two germline ends.

This clonotype was recorded at least ten times. The genes are TRBV12-3 or TRBV12-4 and TRBJ1-4; tentative D call: TRBD1 (6 bases). CDR3 size: 13 residues. Trimming took off 5 bases at V and 11 bases at J, with 15 bases between the two ends. Here the CDR3 reads CASSTLGGGKLFF. CDR3 bases: TGTGCCAGCAGTACGCTGGGGGGCGGGAAACTGTTTTTT.

The chain uses TRBV20-1 and TRBJ2-2, with 7 nucleotides matching TRBD1. This CDR3 spans 13 amino acids. V trimming: 5 bases; J trimming: 2 bases; junction bases outside the gene matches: 2. Per germline, CDR1 DFQATT and CDR2 SNEGSKA (reference sequence). The CDR3 DNA reads as TGCAGTGCTGAAGGGGGCAACACCGGGGAGCTGTTTTTT. Its translation: CSAEGGNTGELFF.

This clonotype was seen at least ten times. The chain employs TRBV28 and TRBJ2-1; 11 bases map to TRBD2. Germline values: CDR1 MDHEN, CDR2 SYDVKM. J gave up 5 bases and V 8 bases, and 2 bases lay outside the gene matches. This CDR3 is built from 13 residues. The CDR3 DNA is TGTGCCAGCGGGACTAGCGGAGACAATGAGCAGTTCTTC. This translates into CASGTSGDNEQFF.

This clonotype was observed many times. The CDR3 DNA sequence: TGTGCCAGCAGCCAAGCCGGACAGCCCCAAGAGACCCAGTACTTC. The encoded protein is CASSQAGQPQETQYF. The chain combines TRBV4-2 with TRBJ2-5; maybe TRBD1 (6 bases). Germline lookup yields CDR1 LGHNA and CDR2 YNFKEQ. The CDR3 consists of 15 residues. Trimming took 1 base from V and 1 from J, leaving 10 bases between them.

This clonotype was found many times. The genes are TRBV7-2 and TRBJ2-3; 9 bases match TRBD2. From germline, CDR1 is SGHTA and CDR2 FQGNSA. There are 15 residues in the CDR3. The trim removed 4 bases at V and 5 bases at J, leaving 7 bases unmatched. CDR3 nucleotide sequence: TGTGCCAGCAGCTCCCCGGCTAGCGGGAAAGATACGCAGTATTTT. This sequence encodes CASSSPASGKDTQYF.

The chain recombines TRBV6-2 or TRBV6-3 with TRBJ2-1; 7 bases match TRBD2. The CDR3 is 16 amino acids. V lost 6 bases and J lost 6; bases outside the gene matches: 14. Germline V gene data show CDR1 as MNHEY and CDR2 as SVGEGT. In DNA form, the CDR3 reads TGTGCCAGCAGGAAGAATCACGGACTAGGAAGCAATGAGCAGTTCTTC. This codes for CASRKNHGLGSNEQFF.

This clonotype was counted at least ten times. J is TRBJ2-5 and V is TRBV20-1; TRBD2 agrees at 11 bases. This CDR3 is built from 15 residues. CDR1 is DFQATT, CDR2 SNEGSKA, per germline (reference sequence). Germline trimming cut 6 bases from V and 5 bases from J; bases unmatched to any gene: 11. CDR3 in amino acids: CSARGLAGVGETQYF. The CDR3 nucleotides are TGCAGTGCCCGCGGACTAGCGGGCGTAGGGGAGACCCAGTACTTC.

V usage is TRBV5-1 and J usage is TRBJ2-7; D gene uncertain. V was clipped by 0 bases and J by 2 bases, with 9 bases between them. CDR3 length: 14 amino acids. Germline CDR1 and CDR2: SGHRS and YFSETQ. In DNA, the CDR3 is TGCGCCAGCAGCTTGGCCGAGCCACCCTACGAGCAGTACTTC. It codes for CASSLAEPPYEQYF.

This clonotype was found many times. The V call is TRBV12-3 or TRBV12-4, the J call TRBJ2-1; no clear D gene. Trimming cost V 1 base and J 7 bases, with 8 bases left between them. This CDR3 comprises 13 residues. The CDR3 DNA reads as TGTGCCAGCAGTTTAGGGGCTGGGAATGAGCAGTTCTTC. It encodes CASSLGAGNEQFF.

The rearrangement uses TRBV20-1 and TRBJ2-5, with D unclear. Trimming took 4 bases from V and 7 from J, leaving 13 bases between them. Germline CDR1 is DFQATT and CDR2 is SNEGSKA (reference sequence). This CDR3 is 12 amino acids long. The CDR3 here is CSAKASGGTQYF. The CDR3 coding sequence is TGCAGTGCTAAAGCCTCCGGCGGGACCCAGTACTTC.

This clonotype was seen a few times. J is TRBJ2-7 and V is TRBV5-1; maybe TRBD1 (6 bases). The CDR3 runs to 15 residues. The V end lost 0 bases, the J end lost 6 bases, and 16 bases lay between the germline ends. Germline V gives CDR1 SGHRS, CDR2 YFSETQ. The CDR3 loop is CASSLELDSPGEQYF. In nucleotides, the CDR3 is TGCGCCAGCAGCTTGGAATTGGACAGCCCTGGCGAGCAGTACTTC. The full variable domain, rest sourced from reference TRBV5-1 and TRBJ2-7, is KAGVTQTPRYLIKTRGQQVTLSCSPISGHRSVSWYQQTPGQGLQFLFEYFSETQRNKGNFPGRFSGRQFSNSRSEMNVSTLELGDSALYLCASSLELDSPGEQYFGPGTRLTVT.